Described below is a single TCR beta chain sequence and its context. Its specificity is not known. This sample is part of a study of tumor-infiltrating lymphocytes in primary liver carcinoma. Study in general: Ages ranged from 30 to 69, with HCC or mixed HCC-cholangiocarcinoma. The study, taken as a whole, reports: Tumor samples exhibited a significantly greater top-250-clone fraction than blood samples (p = 0.039).

Starting material of around 490 ng total RNA yielded TCR beta cDNA via a constant-region primer. Libraries covering TCR beta were generated through three nested multiplex PCR rounds (using a slightly modified ARM-PCR). It was with TRBV1-TRBV30 forward primers and a C-beta reverse primer that the first two PCR rounds were run, at about 9 cycles each. Each CDR3 protein gets one entry after TCRdb re-called the multiplex PCR reads with MiXCR. The data show under 200,000 distinct CDR3 sequences, approximately 65% seen once. Alongside blood RNA obtained from unsorted whole blood, germline DNA was also extracted. The CDR3 sequence is 19 residues long. CDR1 is SEHNR, CDR2 FQNEAQ, per germline (reference sequence). Trimming took 8 bases from V and 0 from J; bases not matched to a gene: 13.

The chain joins TRBV7-9 to TRBJ1-6, with 10 bases lining up with TRBD1. This TCR was recovered from a woman aged 55-75 years with primary liver carcinoma and hepatitis B virus infection. Sequenced input: peripheral blood. This chain's CDR3 is CASGDGTGEISSYNSPLHF. CDR3 DNA sequence: TGTGCCAGCGGCGATGGGACAGGGGAAATTAGCTCCTATAATTCACCCCTCCACTTT.